This record looks at one TCR beta chain sequence and its context. The sample originates from a study of blood T cell repertoires in COVID-19. Study details: From the United States, Italy and Spain came samples of acute and convalescent COVID-19. From T cells, B-cell-depleted T cells, or PBMCs came the material, which was cDNA or gDNA.

Per the original data handling: Estimation of nucleated cell counts relied on the amplification of reference gene primers. Libraries were prepared by immunoSEQ multiplex PCR; TCRdb keeps only in-frame clonotypes and omits some of them. That table gives V, J and clone size, and the DNA gave D and trimming. The data hold a few hundred thousand clones, with 84% observed a single time. The TCR comes from a middle-aged woman who had recovered from COVID-19. Sequences were obtained from peripheral blood.

In DNA, the CDR3 is TGCGCCAGCAGCCAAGACCCGGGACAGGGATTCTATGGCTACACCTTC. As protein: CASSQDPGQGFYGYTF. The chain employs TRBV4-3 and TRBJ1-2, with 9 positions matching TRBD1. This CDR3 spans 16 amino acids. The ends lost 0 bases at V and 4 bases at J; junction bases unmatched: 6. Per the germline V gene, CDR1 is LGHNA and CDR2 is YSLEER.